The 8 T cell receptor beta chains presented below share a single source sample, sequenced in a study of OX40 agonist ivuxolimab in advanced cancers. Clones were sequenced by immunoSEQ multiplex PCR, and TCRdb holds only the in-frame ones, with some missing. The sample has 46,000 or so clones; 85% to 90% are singletons. The source was CD4+ or CD8+ T cells sorted from blood, collected in a trial of the OX40 agonist ivuxolimab. These TCRs come from an adult with an advanced solid tumor such as melanoma, head and neck, liver or kidney cancer.

The CDR3 protein is CASSFFGLGNTGELFF. The CDR3 nucleotides are TGTGCCAGCAGCTTCTTCGGGCTCGGGAACACCGGGGAGCTGTTTTTT. The chain couples TRBV7-8 to TRBJ2-2; no reliable D call. Trimming cost V 3 bases and J 1 base, with 12 bases left between them. From germline, CDR1 is SGHVS and CDR2 FQNEAQ. This CDR3 region has 16 residues.

The chain links TRBV5-1 to TRBJ2-7, with 7 positions matching TRBD2. This CDR3 comprises 11 residues. Germline loops: CDR1 SGHRS, CDR2 YFSETQ. V gave up 4 bases and J gave up 6 bases; unmatched junction bases: 1. In nucleotides, the CDR3 is TGCGCCAGCAGCATAGCGGGCGAGCAGTACTTC. Translating it yields CASSIAGEQYF.

The V and J genes are TRBV4-1 and TRBJ2-5, with D unresolved. Judging by the DNA end, TRBJ2-7 fits better; the J call may be wrong. The germline V gene encodes CDR1 MGHRA and CDR2 YSYEKL. The length of the CDR3 is 15 residues. CDR3 DNA: TGCGCCAGCACACCACGGGCGCCTGCCTCCTACGAGCAGTACTTC. This translates into CASTPRAPASYEQYF.

The rearrangement joins TRBV18 to TRBJ2-5; TRBD1 is a possible D gene (6 bases). CDR1 KGHSH and CDR2 LQKENI come from the germline V gene. This CDR3 has 15 amino acids. V lost 1 base and J 4 bases, leaving 13 bases between the germline ends. This CDR3 is CASSPRSTGPETQYF. DNA of the CDR3: TGTGCCAGCTCACCACGTAGTACAGGGCCAGAGACCCAGTACTTC.

This rearrangement joins TRBV27 to TRBJ2-7, with D perhaps given as TRBD1 or TRBD2 (6 bases each). The V end was cut by 6 bases, the J end by 7 bases, with 19 bases between. Germline V lookup: CDR1 MNHEY, CDR2 SMNVEV (reference sequence). The CDR3 contains 14 residues. CDR3 sequence: CASSPAWGAGEQYF. Written as DNA, the CDR3 is TGTGCCAGCAGCCCTGCCTGGGGGGCTGGTGAGCAGTACTTC.

A remark on this clone: The germline gene is not matched at one end of the junction; a read error may be the cause. The gene calls are TRBV7-9 and TRBJ2-1, with D possibly TRBD2 on 6 matching bases. The CDR3 is made up of 11 amino acids. CDR1 SEHNR and CDR2 FQNEAQ come from the germline V gene (reference sequence). CDR3 in DNA: TGTGCCAGCAGCCTAGCGAATGAGCAGTTCTTC. As protein: CASSLANEQFF.

The chain joins TRBV13 to TRBJ2-7; D may match TRBD1 or TRBD2 (5 bases each). CDR3 length: 14 residues. Germline loops: CDR1 PRHDT, CDR2 FYEKMQ (reference sequence). Trimming took 2 bases from V and 3 from J, leaving 11 bases between them. CDR3 coding DNA: TGTGCCAGCAGCTTATCCGTGAGGGGCTACGAGCAGTACTTC. Translating gives CASSLSVRGYEQYF. Supplemented by reference TRBV13 and TRBJ2-7, the full variable domain reads AAGVIQSPRHLIKEKRETATLKCYPIPRHDTVYWYQQGPGQDPQFLISFYEKMQSDKGSIPDRFSAQQFSDYHSELNMSSLELGDSALYFCASSLSVRGYEQYFGPGTRLTVT.

The chain joins TRBV6-5 to TRBJ1-2; no reliable D call. In germline, CDR1 is MNHEY, CDR2 SVGAGI. This CDR3 spans 12 amino acids. The V end was cut by 6 bases, the J end by 0 bases, with 5 bases between. CDR3 residues: CASSRTNYGYTF. CDR3 in DNA: TGTGCCAGCAGCAGAACTAACTATGGCTACACCTTC.